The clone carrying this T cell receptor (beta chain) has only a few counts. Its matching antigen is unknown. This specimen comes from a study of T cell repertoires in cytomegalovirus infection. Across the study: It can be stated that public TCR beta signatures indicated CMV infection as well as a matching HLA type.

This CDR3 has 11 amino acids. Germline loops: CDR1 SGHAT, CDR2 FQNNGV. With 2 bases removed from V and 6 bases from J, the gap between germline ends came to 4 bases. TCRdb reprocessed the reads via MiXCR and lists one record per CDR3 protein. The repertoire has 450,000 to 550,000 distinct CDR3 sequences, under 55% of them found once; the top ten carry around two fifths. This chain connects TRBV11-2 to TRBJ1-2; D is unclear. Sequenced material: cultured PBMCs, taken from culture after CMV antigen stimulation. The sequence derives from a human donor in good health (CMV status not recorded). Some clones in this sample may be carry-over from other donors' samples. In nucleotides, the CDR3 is TGTGCCAGCAGCTTAAGGGATGGCTACACCTTC. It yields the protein CASSLRDGYTF.